A selection of T cell receptor beta chains follows, all from one sample in a study of metastatic and nonmetastatic thyroid tumors. TCRdb re-analyzed the PCR reads through MiXCR. Of 13,000 or so clones listed, 33% were seen once; the top ten hold over 10%. The sequenced material came from tumor tissue. These receptors were collected from a male donor with papillary thyroid cancer or a benign thyroid nodule (not recorded which). Some clones in this sample may be carry-over from other donors' samples. CDR3s include the opening cysteine and the closing phenylalanine or tryptophan. A D gene is named only where the DNA matches it firmly. Clone size is given for some rows only: seen once, a few or many times, or a class if the clone is expanded.

d_call	clone_size	j_call	v_call	cdr3_aa	cdr3_nt
.	few	TRBJ2-2	TRBV6-5	CASSYTTGTTGELFF	TGTGCCAGCAGTTACACCACAGGGACCACCGGGGAGCTGTTTTTT
TRBD1	.	TRBJ2-1	TRBV24-1	CATSARQGPNEQFF	TGTGCCACCAGTGCTCGACAGGGGCCCAATGAGCAGTTCTTC
.	.	TRBJ1-4	TRBV2	CASSEESGLRSEKLFF	TGTGCCAGCAGTGAAGAGTCGGGGCTAAGGAGTGAAAAACTGTTTTTT
.	.	TRBJ1-2	TRBV6-5	CASSYRATAWGYGYTF	TGTGCCAGCAGTTACAGGGCGACAGCCTGGGGCTATGGCTACACCTTC
.	.	TRBJ1-5	TRBV11-2	CASMPPGRDGNQPQHF	TGTGCCAGCATGCCCCCCGGCAGGGATGGCAATCAGCCCCAGCATTTT
.	.	TRBJ2-1	TRBV5-1	CASSLGNSGHSYNEQFF	TGCGCCAGCAGCTTGGGTAATTCGGGGCACTCATACAATGAGCAGTTCTTC
TRBD1	medium-sized	TRBJ2-1	TRBV5-1	CASSLGTGLHNEQFF	TGCGCCAGCAGCTTGGGGACAGGGCTCCACAATGAGCAGTTCTTC
TRBD1	.	TRBJ1-6	TRBV11-2	CASSPEPTGDGSPLHF	TGTGCCAGCAGCCCCGAGCCCACAGGGGATGGTTCACCCCTCCACTTT
.	medium-sized	TRBJ2-5	TRBV5-5	CASSLGWGAKTQYF	TGTGCCAGCAGCTTGGGGTGGGGCGCAAAGACCCAGTACTTC
.	once	TRBJ2-7	TRBV20-1	CSARDLKASTSEQYF	TGCAGTGCTAGAGATTTAAAGGCGTCAACCTCCGAGCAGTACTTC
TRBD1	.	TRBJ1-6	TRBV20-1	CSARDPGQGALPLHF	TGCAGTGCTAGAGACCCGGGACAGGGGGCCTTACCCCTCCACTTT
.	.	TRBJ2-7	TRBV20-1	CSAPRVGSISHEQYF	TGCAGTGCGCCCCGCGTGGGCAGTATCTCCCACGAGCAGTACTTC
.	few	TRBJ1-2	TRBV30	CAWSVQWTVVYGYTF	TGTGCCTGGAGTGTACAATGGACGGTAGTTTATGGCTACACCTTC
TRBD2	.	TRBJ2-3	TRBV4-1	CASSQDWLAGVRDTQYF	TGCGCCAGCAGCCAAGATTGGCTAGCGGGAGTTAGGGATACGCAGTATTTT
.	.	TRBJ1-1	TRBV20-1	CSASSRRDAGYNTEAFF	TGCAGTGCTAGCTCCCGCAGGGACGCCGGCTATAACACTGAAGCTTTCTTT
.	.	TRBJ2-1	TRBV25-1	CASSGGRYNEQFF	TGTGCCAGCAGTGGGGGGAGATACAATGAGCAGTTCTTC
.	.	TRBJ2-7	TRBV27	CASSFLPFSEGYEQYF	TGTGCCAGCAGTTTCCTCCCGTTTTCCGAGGGCTACGAGCAGTACTTC
.	medium-sized	TRBJ1-1	TRBV5-4	CASSLVGFSGGTEAFF	TGTGCCAGCAGCTTGGTCGGTTTTTCGGGCGGAACTGAAGCTTTCTTT
.	.	TRBJ2-7	TRBV20-1	CSARGFRDGKYEQYF	TGCAGTGCTAGAGGTTTTCGGGACGGCAAGTACGAGCAGTACTTC
TRBD2	.	TRBJ2-1	TRBV28	CASINQGVLAVEGEQFF	TGTGCCAGCATCAATCAAGGGGTGCTAGCGGTAGAAGGTGAGCAGTTCTTC
TRBD2	few	TRBJ2-1	TRBV12-3/TRBV12-4	CASSFEGLAGYEQFF	TGTGCCAGCAGCTTTGAGGGACTAGCGGGCTATGAGCAGTTCTTC
.	few	TRBJ2-7	TRBV6-1	CASSAGDGSYEQYF	TGTGCCAGCAGTGCTGGGGACGGGAGCTACGAGCAGTACTTC
.	few	TRBJ1-3	TRBV15	CATSRDKGRNGNTIYF	TGTGCCACCAGCAGAGACAAGGGAAGAAACGGAAACACCATATATTTT
TRBD2	few	TRBJ2-1	TRBV7-3	CASSSNGREASSYNEQFF	TGTGCCAGCAGCTCTAACGGGCGGGAGGCCAGCTCCTACAATGAGCAGTTCTTC
.	.	TRBJ2-2	TRBV6-1	CASSDSDTGELFF	TGTGCCAGCAGTGACAGTGACACCGGGGAGCTGTTTTTT
.	.	TRBJ1-2	TRBV30	CAFKKGGQVNYGYTF	TGTGCCTTCAAGAAGGGGGGGCAGGTTAACTATGGCTACACCTTC
TRBD2	.	TRBJ2-2	TRBV20-1	CSAIVGLAGINTGELFF	TGCAGTGCTATAGTTGGCCTAGCGGGAATTAACACCGGGGAGCTGTTTTTT
.	.	TRBJ2-7	TRBV27	CASSSSDRLHEQYF	TGTGCCAGCAGTTCATCGGACCGATTGCACGAGCAGTACTTC